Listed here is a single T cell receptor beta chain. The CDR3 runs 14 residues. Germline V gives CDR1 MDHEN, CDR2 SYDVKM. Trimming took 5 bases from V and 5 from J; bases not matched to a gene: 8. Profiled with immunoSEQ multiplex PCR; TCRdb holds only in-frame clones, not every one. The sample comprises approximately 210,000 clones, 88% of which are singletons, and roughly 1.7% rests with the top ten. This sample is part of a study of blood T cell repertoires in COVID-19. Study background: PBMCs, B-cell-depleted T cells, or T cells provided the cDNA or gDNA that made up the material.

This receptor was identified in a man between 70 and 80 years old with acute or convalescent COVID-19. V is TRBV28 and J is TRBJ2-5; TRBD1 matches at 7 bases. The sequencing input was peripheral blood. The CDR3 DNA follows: TGTGCCAGCAGTGATCGACAGGGAAGGGAGACCCAGTACTTC. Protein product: CASSDRQGRETQYF.